This TCR beta chain was captured in a study of blood T cell repertoires in COVID-19. Looking at the study overall: Sources were T cells, B-cell-depleted T cells, or PBMCs; the material itself was cDNA or gDNA.

Germline loops: CDR1 SGHDT, CDR2 YYEEEE. V lost 0 bases, J lost 5 bases, and 11 bases lay in between. This CDR3 is 15 amino acids long. Authors' processing steps: Amplifying reference gene primers gave estimates of nucleated cell counts. Produced via immunoSEQ multiplex PCR; TCRdb's table is partial and in-frame only. D and trimming come from the DNA, and the V and J calls and clone size come from that table. The table records around 700,000 clones, 90% of them present only once. Input material: peripheral blood. The TCR was taken from a young woman with acute or convalescent COVID-19. The gene calls are TRBV5-6 and TRBJ1-4; TRBD1 is a possible D gene (5 bases). In nucleotides, the CDR3 is TGTGCCAGCAGCTTGGCTGGGGCTCCGAATGAAAAACTGTTTTTT. Amino acid sequence: CASSLAGAPNEKLFF. Filled out from reference TRBV5-6 and TRBJ1-4, the complete variable domain reads DAGVTQSPTHLIKTRGQQVTLRCSPKSGHDTVSWYQQALGQGPQFIFQYYEEEERQRGNFPDRFSGHQFPNYSSELNVNALLLGDSALYLCASSLAGAPNEKLFFGSGTQLSVL.